Listed below are T cell receptor beta chains from one sample, sequenced in a study of T cell changes during pregnancy in multiple sclerosis. Assay: immunoSEQ multiplex PCR; the TCRdb copy retains only in-frame clones and omits some. The table records under 90,000 clones, roughly 90% of them present only once. Material: peripheral blood, obtained after pregnancy. The source is a female donor in good health, enrolled as a control in a pregnancy study. Both conserved end residues are part of each CDR3. D genes are given only for firm matches. Where a row states a size, it is once, few, many or the class of an expanded clone; other rows omit it.

D	length	V	J	size	CDR3	DNA
.	11	TRBV28	TRBJ2-3	.	CASSWREAQYF	TGTGCCAGCAGTTGGAGGGAGGCGCAGTATTTT
.	14	TRBV5-4	TRBJ1-2	.	CASSPAGLDYGYTF	TGTGCCAGCAGCCCCGCGGGGCTCGACTATGGCTACACCTTC
TRBD1	13	TRBV4-1	TRBJ2-7	.	CASSQGQGDEQYF	TGCGCCAGCAGCCAAGGCCAGGGGGACGAGCAGTACTTC
TRBD1	14	TRBV7-2	TRBJ2-7	.	CASSFWTGDYEQYF	TGTGCCAGCAGCTTCTGGACAGGGGACTACGAGCAGTACTTC
TRBD1	11	TRBV20-1	TRBJ1-1	.	CSQDRGGEAFF	TGCAGCCAGGACAGGGGGGGTGAAGCTTTCTTT
TRBD2	13	TRBV7-7	TRBJ2-7	.	CASSLATGGEQYF	TGTGCTAGCAGCTTAGCGACGGGGGGTGAGCAGTACTTC
TRBD2	18	TRBV9	TRBJ2-3	.	CASSVGRSGRASTDTQYF	TGTGCCAGCAGCGTAGGTAGGAGCGGGAGGGCGAGCACAGATACGCAGTATTTT
TRBD1	14	TRBV4-1	TRBJ1-2	.	CASSPRTGDSGYTF	TGCGCCAGCAGCCCGCGGACAGGCGACTCGGGCTACACCTTC
.	14	TRBV14	TRBJ2-7	.	CASSQGPLVYEQYF	TGTGCCAGCAGCCAAGGGCCACTAGTCTACGAGCAGTACTTC
TRBD2	15	TRBV6-4	TRBJ2-2	few	CASSEGGSDTGELFF	TGTGCCAGCAGTGAGGGCGGGAGCGACACCGGGGAGCTGTTTTTT
TRBD1	16	TRBV25-1	TRBJ2-7	large	CASTPRGGQGADEQYF	TGTGCCAGCACTCCTAGGGGGGGACAGGGGGCTGACGAGCAGTACTTC
.	15	TRBV13	TRBJ2-7	.	CASSPDGDLAYEQYF	TGTGCCAGCAGCCCCGACGGAGATCTCGCCTACGAGCAGTACTTC
TRBD2	16	TRBV9	TRBJ2-2	.	CASSTLTGLAPGELFF	TGTGCCAGCAGCACCCTTACCGGACTAGCTCCCGGGGAGCTGTTTTTT
.	15	TRBV14	TRBJ1-6	.	CASSQRRGYNSPLHF	TGTGCCAGCAGCCAAAGACGGGGCTATAATTCACCCCTCCACTTT
.	14	TRBV7-8	TRBJ1-5	.	CASSLEGRGQPQHF	TGTGCCAGCAGCTTAGAGGGGAGGGGTCAGCCCCAGCATTTT
TRBD2	16	TRBV7-9	TRBJ2-3	once	CASSRLAGGPKDTQYF	TGTGCCAGCAGCCGCCTAGCGGGAGGGCCGAAAGATACGCAGTATTTT
.	13	TRBV7-9	TRBJ1-4	once	CASSFKGNEKLFF	TGTGCCAGCAGCTTCAAGGGGAATGAAAAACTGTTTTTT
.	10	TRBV20-1	TRBJ1-1	.	CSVYENEAFF	TGCAGTGTCTATGAAAATGAAGCTTTCTTT
.	14	TRBV27	TRBJ2-1	.	CASSLIPRGNEQFF	TGTGCCAGCAGCCTTATCCCCAGGGGTAATGAGCAGTTCTTC
TRBD1	13	TRBV7-9	TRBJ1-2	.	CASSSQGEYGYTF	TGTGCCAGCAGCTCACAGGGGGAATATGGCTACACCTTC
.	13	TRBV11-2	TRBJ2-7	.	CASSLVERYEQYF	TGTGCCAGCAGCTTAGTTGAGCGATACGAGCAGTACTTC
.	14	TRBV19	TRBJ1-1	.	CASSAPFGGTEAFF	TGTGCCAGTAGTGCCCCATTCGGGGGCACTGAAGCTTTCTTT
TRBD1	15	TRBV7-9	TRBJ2-3	.	CASSAGTGESDTQYF	TGTGCCAGCAGCGCCGGGACAGGGGAATCAGATACGCAGTATTTT
.	11	TRBV9	TRBJ2-3	.	CASSVVDTQYF	TGTGCCAGCAGCGTCGTAGATACGCAGTATTTT
.	14	TRBV27	TRBJ1-5	.	CASSSLDKNQPQHF	TGTGCCAGCAGTTCCCTGGACAAGAATCAGCCCCAGCATTTT
.	14	TRBV28	TRBJ1-1	.	CASRFTGTTTEAFF	TGTGCCAGCAGGTTTACAGGGACGACCACTGAAGCTTTCTTT
.	13	TRBV29-1	TRBJ1-3	.	CSVDGGSGNTIYF	TGCAGCGTTGACGGGGGATCTGGAAACACCATATATTTT
TRBD2	15	TRBV27	TRBJ2-1	.	CASFQAGGTYNEQFF	TGTGCCAGCTTCCAGGCGGGGGGCACCTACAATGAGCAGTTCTTC
TRBD1	11	TRBV27	TRBJ2-7	.	CASRTGVEQYF	TGTGCCAGCCGGACAGGGGTCGAGCAGTACTTC
TRBD2	15	TRBV5-4	TRBJ2-7	.	CASSLQRGSSYEQYF	TGTGCCAGCAGCTTGCAGCGGGGGAGCTCCTACGAGCAGTACTTC
.	14	TRBV9	TRBJ1-4	.	CASSAGDPLGKLFF	TGTGCCAGCAGCGCGGGGGACCCTTTGGGAAAACTGTTTTTT
.	14	TRBV5-6	TRBJ2-2	.	CASSLSLLVGELFF	TGTGCCAGCAGCTTGTCACTCCTAGTCGGGGAGCTGTTTTTT
TRBD1	15	TRBV9	TRBJ1-1	.	CASSPRQGARTEAFF	TGTGCCAGCAGCCCCAGACAGGGGGCGCGAACTGAAGCTTTCTTT
TRBD2	19	TRBV28	TRBJ2-6	.	CASSLESRAGGSGANVLTF	TGTGCCAGCAGTTTAGAGTCTCGGGCGGGGGGCTCTGGGGCCAACGTCCTGACTTTC
.	13	TRBV19	TRBJ1-1	.	CASSVTGYTEAFF	TGTGCCAGTAGTGTCACAGGGTACACTGAAGCTTTCTTT
TRBD1	15	TRBV27	TRBJ2-1	few	CASSPRTGGNNEQFF	TGTGCCAGCAGTCCTCGGACAGGGGGAAACAATGAGCAGTTCTTC
.	15	TRBV29-1	TRBJ1-3	.	CSVGPTASSGNTIYF	TGCAGCGTTGGCCCGACAGCGAGCTCTGGAAACACCATATATTTT
.	15	TRBV15	TRBJ2-3	.	CATSRQPRGTDTQYF	TGTGCCACCAGCAGACAGCCTCGGGGCACAGATACGCAGTATTTT
TRBD1	17	TRBV18	TRBJ1-1	.	CASSTGTGARLSTEAFF	TGTGCCAGCTCAACCGGGACAGGGGCCCGCCTGAGCACTGAAGCTTTCTTT
.	14	TRBV29-1	TRBJ2-2	.	CSVGLAANTGELFF	TGCAGCGTTGGGCTAGCAGCGAACACCGGGGAGCTGTTTTTT
TRBD1	14	TRBV28	TRBJ2-7	.	CASSLGTATYEQYF	TGTGCCAGCAGTTTAGGGACAGCCACCTACGAGCAGTACTTC
.	12	TRBV7-7	TRBJ2-2	.	CASSGGAGELFF	TGTGCTAGCAGCGGCGGGGCCGGGGAGCTGTTTTTT
TRBD1	16	TRBV5-1	TRBJ2-5	.	CASSLGWTGEGETQYF	TGCGCCAGCAGCTTGGGATGGACAGGGGAGGGGGAGACCCAGTACTTC
TRBD2	13	TRBV6-5	TRBJ2-7	.	CASGSGGAGEQYF	TGTGCCAGCGGTAGCGGGGGGGCAGGCGAGCAGTACTTC
TRBD2	15	TRBV6-4	TRBJ2-1	.	CASSGGLAGVGEQFF	TGTGCCAGCAGTGGGGGGCTAGCGGGAGTGGGCGAGCAGTTCTTC
.	17	TRBV11-3	TRBJ2-6	.	CASSLDGGAAGANVLTF	TGTGCCAGCAGCTTAGATGGGGGGGCAGCTGGGGCCAACGTCCTGACTTTC
TRBD2	16	TRBV28	TRBJ2-3	.	CASSLVGLAGVDTQYF	TGTGCCAGCAGTTTAGTCGGGCTAGCGGGAGTGGATACGCAGTATTTT
.	15	TRBV15	TRBJ2-1	.	CATSKQGESYNEQFF	TGTGCCACCAGCAAGCAGGGCGAATCCTACAATGAGCAGTTCTTC
.	15	TRBV6-6	TRBJ2-3	.	CASSYEVGGADTQYF	TGTGCCAGCAGTTACGAGGTGGGGGGAGCAGATACGCAGTATTTT
.	14	TRBV9	TRBJ2-5	.	CASSVEGGQETQYF	TGTGCCAGCAGCGTAGAAGGGGGCCAAGAGACCCAGTACTTC
.	12	TRBV30	TRBJ2-3	.	CARSQGWNTQYF	TGTGCCAGATCCCAGGGTTGGAATACGCAGTATTTT
.	14	TRBV19	TRBJ1-2	once	CASSIGHTNYGYTF	TGTGCCAGTAGTATTGGTCACACTAACTATGGCTACACCTTC
.	15	TRBV4-1	TRBJ2-5	.	CASSHAGQYPETQYF	TGCGCCAGCAGCCATGCCGGACAGTACCCCGAAACCCAGTACTTC
.	13	TRBV28	TRBJ1-2	.	CASSLTGSYGYTF	TGTGCCAGCAGTTTAACAGGGTCCTATGGCTACACCTTC
.	14	TRBV12-5	TRBJ2-7	.	CASGSPPREYEQYF	TGTGCTAGTGGTTCCCCCCCCCGGGAGTACGAGCAGTACTTC
TRBD2	16	TRBV13	TRBJ2-1	.	CASSPAGLAGDYEQFF	TGTGCCAGCAGCCCAGCCGGACTAGCGGGAGATTATGAGCAGTTCTTC
.	14	TRBV5-6	TRBJ2-7	.	CASSLVSVSYEQYF	TGTGCCAGCAGCCTAGTATCCGTTTCCTACGAGCAGTACTTC
.	13	TRBV19	TRBJ2-7	few	CASLGAGPTEQYF	TGTGCCAGTCTTGGGGCGGGGCCTACCGAGCAGTACTTC
TRBD1	15	TRBV5-1	TRBJ1-2	.	CASSERQGPAYGYTF	TGCGCCAGCAGCGAGCGACAGGGACCCGCCTATGGCTACACCTTC